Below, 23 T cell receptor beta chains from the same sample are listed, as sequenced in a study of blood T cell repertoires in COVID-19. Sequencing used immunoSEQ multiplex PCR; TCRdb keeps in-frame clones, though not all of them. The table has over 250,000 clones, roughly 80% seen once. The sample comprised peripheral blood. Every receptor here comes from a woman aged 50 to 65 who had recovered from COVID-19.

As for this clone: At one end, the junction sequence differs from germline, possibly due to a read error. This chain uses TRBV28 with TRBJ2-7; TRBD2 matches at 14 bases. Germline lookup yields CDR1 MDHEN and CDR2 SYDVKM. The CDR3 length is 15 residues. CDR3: CASSPFVGLAGEARF. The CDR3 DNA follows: TGTGCCAGCAGTCCCTTTGTGGGACTAGCGGGAGAGGCGAGGTTC. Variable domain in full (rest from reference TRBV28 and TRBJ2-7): DVKVTQSSRYLVKRTGEKVFLECVQDMDHENMFWYRQDPGLGLRLIYFSYDVKMKEKGDIPEGYSVSREKKERFSLILESASTNQTSMYLCASSPFVGLAGEARFGPGTRLTVT.

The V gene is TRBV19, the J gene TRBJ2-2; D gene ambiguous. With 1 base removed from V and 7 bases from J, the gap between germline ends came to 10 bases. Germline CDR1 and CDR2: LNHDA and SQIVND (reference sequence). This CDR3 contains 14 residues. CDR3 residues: CASSIGVASGELFF. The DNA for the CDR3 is TGTGCCAGTAGTATAGGGGTAGCCAGCGGGGAGCTGTTTTTT.

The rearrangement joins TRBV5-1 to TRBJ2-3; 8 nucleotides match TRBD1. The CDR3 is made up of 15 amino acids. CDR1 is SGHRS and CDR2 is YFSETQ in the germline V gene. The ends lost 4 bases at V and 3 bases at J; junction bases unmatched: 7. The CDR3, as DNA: TGCGCCAGCAGCCCGGACAGGGCGTCGACAGATACGCAGTATTTT. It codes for CASSPDRASTDTQYF.

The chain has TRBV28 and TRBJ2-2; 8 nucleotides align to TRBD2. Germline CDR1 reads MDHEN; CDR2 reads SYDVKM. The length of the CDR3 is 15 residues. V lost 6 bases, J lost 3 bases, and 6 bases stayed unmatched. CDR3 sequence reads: CASSRGTSDTGELFF. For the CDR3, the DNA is TGTGCCAGCAGCCGAGGGACTAGTGACACCGGGGAGCTGTTTTTT.

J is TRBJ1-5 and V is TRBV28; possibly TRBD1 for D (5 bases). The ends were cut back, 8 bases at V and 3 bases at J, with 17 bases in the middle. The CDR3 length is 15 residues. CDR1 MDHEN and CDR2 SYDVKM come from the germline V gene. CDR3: CASQMGGAFNQPQHF. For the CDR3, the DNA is TGTGCCAGCCAGATGGGGGGAGCTTTCAATCAGCCCCAGCATTTT.

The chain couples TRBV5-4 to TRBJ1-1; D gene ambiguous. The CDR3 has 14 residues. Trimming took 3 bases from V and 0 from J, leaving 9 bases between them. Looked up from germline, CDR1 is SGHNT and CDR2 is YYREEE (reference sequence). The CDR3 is CASSSSRVNTEAFF. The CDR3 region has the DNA TGTGCCAGCAGCTCTTCCCGGGTGAACACTGAAGCTTTCTTT.

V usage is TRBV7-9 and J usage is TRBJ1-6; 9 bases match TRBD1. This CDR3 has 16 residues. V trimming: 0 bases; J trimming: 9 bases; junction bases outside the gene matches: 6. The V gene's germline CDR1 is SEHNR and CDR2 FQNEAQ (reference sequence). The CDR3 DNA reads TGTGCCAGCAGCTTAGCGCCGGGACAGGGCAGTTCACCCCTCCACTTT. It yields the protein CASSLAPGQGSSPLHF.

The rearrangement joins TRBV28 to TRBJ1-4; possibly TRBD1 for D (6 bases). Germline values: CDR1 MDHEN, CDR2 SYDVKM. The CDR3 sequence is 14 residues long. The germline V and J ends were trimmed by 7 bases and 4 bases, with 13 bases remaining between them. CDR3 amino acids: CASTHGQSNEKLFF. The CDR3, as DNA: TGTGCCAGCACCCATGGACAGAGTAATGAAAAACTGTTTTTT.

In DNA form, the CDR3 reads TGTGCCAGCAGCCCGGGGGGGGCGGGCACCTTC. This translates into CASSPGGAGTF. The chain links TRBV11-1 to TRBJ1-2; the D gene is possibly TRBD1 (6 bases). The germline V gene encodes CDR1 SGHAT and CDR2 FQDESV (reference sequence). This CDR3 is 11 amino acids long. V was shortened by 5 bases and J by 13 bases, with 14 bases between the two germline ends.

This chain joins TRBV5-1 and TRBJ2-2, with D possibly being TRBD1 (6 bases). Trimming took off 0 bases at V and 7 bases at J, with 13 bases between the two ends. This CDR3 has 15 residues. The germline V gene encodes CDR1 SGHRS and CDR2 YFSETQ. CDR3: CASSLDGSGVGELFF. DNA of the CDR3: TGCGCCAGCAGCTTGGACGGGTCAGGGGTCGGGGAGCTGTTTTTT.

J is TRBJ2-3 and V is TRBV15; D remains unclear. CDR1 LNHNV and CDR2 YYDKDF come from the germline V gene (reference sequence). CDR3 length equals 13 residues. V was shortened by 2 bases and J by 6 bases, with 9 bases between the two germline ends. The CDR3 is CATSRRPLDTQYF. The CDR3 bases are TGTGCCACCAGCAGACGTCCCCTGGATACGCAGTATTTT. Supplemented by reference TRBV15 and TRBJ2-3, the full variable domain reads DAMVIQNPRYQVTQFGKPVTLSCSQTLNHNVMYWYQQKSSQAPKLLFHYYDKDFNNEADTPDNFQSRRPNTSFCFLDIRSPGLGDTAMYLCATSRRPLDTQYFGPGTRLTVL.

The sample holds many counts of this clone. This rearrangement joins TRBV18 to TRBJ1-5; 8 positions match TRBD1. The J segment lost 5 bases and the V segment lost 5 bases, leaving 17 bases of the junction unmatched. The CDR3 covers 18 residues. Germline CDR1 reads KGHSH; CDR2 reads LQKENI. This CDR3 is CASSSLDRESGADQPQHF. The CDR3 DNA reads TGTGCCAGCTCATCCTTGGACAGGGAGTCCGGCGCAGATCAGCCCCAGCATTTT.

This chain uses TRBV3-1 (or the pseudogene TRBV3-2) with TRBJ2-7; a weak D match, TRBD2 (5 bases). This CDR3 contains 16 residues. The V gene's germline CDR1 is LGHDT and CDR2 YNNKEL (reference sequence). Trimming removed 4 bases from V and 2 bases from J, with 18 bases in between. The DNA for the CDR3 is TGTGCCAGCAGCCGCGGGTTTTGCTCACACCCCTACGAGCAGTACTTC. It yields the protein CASSRGFCSHPYEQYF.

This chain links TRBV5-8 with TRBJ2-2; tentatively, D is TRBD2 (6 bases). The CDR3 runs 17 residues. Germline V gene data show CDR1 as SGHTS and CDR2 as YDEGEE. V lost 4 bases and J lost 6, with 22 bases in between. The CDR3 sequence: CASSPTGRGTLAGELFF. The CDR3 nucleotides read TGTGCCAGCAGCCCTACCGGGAGAGGTACACTCGCCGGGGAGCTGTTTTTT.

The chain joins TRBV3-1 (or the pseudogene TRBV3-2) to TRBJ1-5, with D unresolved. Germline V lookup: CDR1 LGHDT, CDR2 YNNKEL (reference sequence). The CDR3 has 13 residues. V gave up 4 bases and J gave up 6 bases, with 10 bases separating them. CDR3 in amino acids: CASSPGGVQPQHF. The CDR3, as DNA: TGTGCCAGCAGCCCAGGCGGGGTTCAGCCCCAGCATTTT.

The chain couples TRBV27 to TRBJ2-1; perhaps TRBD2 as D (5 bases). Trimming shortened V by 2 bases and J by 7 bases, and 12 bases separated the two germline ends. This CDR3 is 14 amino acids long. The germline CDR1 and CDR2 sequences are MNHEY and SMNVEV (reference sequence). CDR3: CASSLAGPRNEQFF. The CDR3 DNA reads TGTGCCAGCAGTTTAGCGGGTCCGCGGAATGAGCAGTTCTTC.

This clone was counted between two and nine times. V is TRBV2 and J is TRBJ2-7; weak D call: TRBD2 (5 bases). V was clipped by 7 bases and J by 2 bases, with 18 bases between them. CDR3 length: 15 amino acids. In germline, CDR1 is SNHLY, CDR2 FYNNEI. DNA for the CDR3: TGTGCCAGCAAATTGCGCGGGCCCGCTACCTACGAGCAGTACTTC. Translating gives CASKLRGPATYEQYF.

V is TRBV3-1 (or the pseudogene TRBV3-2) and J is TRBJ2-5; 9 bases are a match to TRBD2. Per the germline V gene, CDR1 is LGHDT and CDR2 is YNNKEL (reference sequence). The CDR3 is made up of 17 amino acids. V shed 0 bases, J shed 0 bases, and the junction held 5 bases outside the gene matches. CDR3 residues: CASSQDQIAGDQETQYF. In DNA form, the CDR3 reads TGTGCCAGCAGCCAAGATCAAATAGCGGGGGACCAAGAGACCCAGTACTTC.

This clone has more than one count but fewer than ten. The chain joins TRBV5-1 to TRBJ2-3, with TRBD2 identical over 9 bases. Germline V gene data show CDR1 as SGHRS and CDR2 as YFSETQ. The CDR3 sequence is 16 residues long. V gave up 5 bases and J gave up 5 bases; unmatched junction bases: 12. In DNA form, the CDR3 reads TGCGCCAGCAGATCGGGTGTAGCGGGGGAAGGAGATACGCAGTATTTT. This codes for CASRSGVAGEGDTQYF.

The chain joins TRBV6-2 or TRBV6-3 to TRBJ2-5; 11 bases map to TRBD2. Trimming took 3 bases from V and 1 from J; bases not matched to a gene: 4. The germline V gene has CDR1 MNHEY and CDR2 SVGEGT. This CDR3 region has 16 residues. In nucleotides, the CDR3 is TGTGCCAGCAGTTATAGCGGGGGGGCCAGCCAAGAGACCCAGTACTTC. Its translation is CASSYSGGASQETQYF.

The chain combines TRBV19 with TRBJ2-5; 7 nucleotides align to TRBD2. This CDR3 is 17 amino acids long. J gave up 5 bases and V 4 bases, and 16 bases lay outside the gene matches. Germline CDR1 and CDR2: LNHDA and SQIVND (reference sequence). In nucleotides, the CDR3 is TGTGCCAGTAGTACCTTGACTAGCAAAGCGGGGCGGGAGACCCAGTACTTC. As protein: CASSTLTSKAGRETQYF.

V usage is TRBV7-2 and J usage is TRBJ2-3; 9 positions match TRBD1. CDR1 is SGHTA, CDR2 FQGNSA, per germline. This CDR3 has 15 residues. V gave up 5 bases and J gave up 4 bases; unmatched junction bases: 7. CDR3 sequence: CASSNRQGVADTQYF. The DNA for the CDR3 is TGTGCCAGCAGCAATAGACAGGGGGTAGCAGATACGCAGTATTTT.

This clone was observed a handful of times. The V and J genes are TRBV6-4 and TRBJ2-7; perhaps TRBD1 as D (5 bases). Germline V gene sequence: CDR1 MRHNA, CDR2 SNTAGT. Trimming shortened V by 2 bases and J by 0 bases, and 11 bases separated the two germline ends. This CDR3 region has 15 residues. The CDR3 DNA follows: TGTGCCAGCAGTGACGTGGACAAGAACTCCTACGAGCAGTACTTC. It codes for CASSDVDKNSYEQYF.